The clone carrying this T cell receptor beta chain has more than one count but fewer than ten. The antigen is undetermined. V lost 3 bases to trimming and J lost 7 bases, with 7 bases between them. The germline V gene encodes CDR1 MDHEN and CDR2 SYDVKM. The CDR3 contains 12 residues. Memory CD4+ T cells were sorted as CD4+CD45RO+CD25- cells. A single record per CDR3 protein comes from TCRdb applying MiXCR to the 5' RACE reads. The table shows approximately 40,000 distinct CDR3 sequences, with over 25% occurring only once. General study findings and limits: The larger-cohort validation was restricted to a single TCR beta V-J rearrangement rather than whole repertoires. Tumor memory CD4+ T cell TCR gene usage was found to cluster with blood and lymph node memory CD4+ cells and with lymph node naive CD4+ cells.

The rearrangement uses TRBV28 and TRBJ1-5, with D tentatively TRBD1 (5 bases). The receptor was isolated from a female donor with breast cancer. The sequenced sample was tumor-infiltrating memory CD4+ T cells sorted from the breast tumor. As for subset: memory CD4+ T cells, CD4+CD45RO+CD25-. CDR3 residues: CASSLRGQPQHF. CDR3 in DNA: TGTGCCAGCAGTTTGAGGGGACAGCCCCAGCATTTT.